Listed here are 21 T cell receptor beta chains from one sample, sequenced in a study of read filtering for tumor transcriptome and immune sequencing. The library was built from approximately 400 ng RNA with molecular barcoded adaptors for alpha/delta and beta/gamma chains. MiXCR was run by TCRdb on the reads, yielding one entry per CDR3 protein. The profile shows some 46,000 distinct CDR3 sequences, 10% to 15% of them singletons. Sequenced sample: a population of CD138-negative cells sorted from bone marrow. Source of these receptors: a donor at least 40 years old with multiple myeloma.

Details on this clonotype: One end of the junction varies from germline; a read error may be responsible. The chain employs TRBV10-3 and TRBJ2-3; D gene ambiguous. This CDR3 spans 11 amino acids. Germline V gives CDR1 ENHRY, CDR2 SYGVKD. CDR3 amino acids: CATTITDTQYF. As DNA, the CDR3 is TGTGCCACTACCATCACAGATACGCAGTACTTT.

This clonotype was recorded many times. V and J are TRBV7-9 and TRBJ1-1, with D maybe TRBD1 (5 bases). The CDR3 is 17 residues long. V lost 6 bases and J 0 bases, leaving 20 bases between the germline ends. Germline V gene sequence: CDR1 SEHNR, CDR2 FQNEAQ (reference sequence). CDR3 sequence reads: CASRPAAGWQVNTEAFF. The DNA for the CDR3 is TGTGCCAGCAGGCCAGCGGCAGGGTGGCAGGTGAACACTGAAGCTTTCTTT.

This clonotype was seen more than once but under ten times. With a much larger clone just one base away, this may be a read error. V and J are TRBV20-1 and TRBJ2-7; 14 bases match TRBD2. The junction had 2 bases not matched to a gene; V was cut back by 4 bases and J by 0 bases. The CDR3 has 15 amino acids. Per the germline V gene, CDR1 is DFQATT and CDR2 is SNEGSKA (reference sequence). CDR3 sequence (DNA): TGCAGTGCTACTGGGACTAGCGGGGGCTCCTACGAGCAGTACTTC. It codes for CSATGTSGGSYEQYF.

In its sample, this clonotype was seen many times. V is TRBV27 and J is TRBJ1-5, with D unresolved. CDR1 is MNHEY and CDR2 is SMNVEV in the germline V gene (reference sequence). This CDR3 has 16 amino acids. Trimming pared 3 bases from V and 2 bases from J, leaving 14 bases between. The CDR3 reads CASSFLQPRGNQPQHF. CDR3 in DNA: TGTGCCAGCAGTTTCTTACAGCCGAGGGGCAATCAGCCCCAGCATTTT.

This clonotype appeared many times. The chain recombines TRBV9 with TRBJ2-1; 14 bases fit TRBD2. Germline V gives CDR1 SGDLS, CDR2 YYNGEE. Trimming at V came to 0 bases and at J to 9 bases, leaving 5 bases not matched to a gene. CDR3 size: 16 residues. CDR3 in amino acids: CASSVVGLAGGSEQFF. As DNA, the CDR3 is TGTGCCAGCAGCGTAGTTGGACTAGCGGGAGGATCTGAGCAGTTCTTC.

In this sample, this clonotype turned up many times. The rearrangement joins TRBV24-1 to TRBJ2-1; 7 nucleotides agree with TRBD2. The V gene end was trimmed by 3 bases and the J gene end by 0 bases; junction bases not matched to a gene: 1. Germline loops: CDR1 KGHDR, CDR2 SFDVKD. The CDR3 sequence is 15 residues long. The CDR3 DNA sequence: TGTGCCACCAGTGATACTAGCGTCTCCTACAATGAGCAGTTCTTC. This encodes CATSDTSVSYNEQFF.

This clonotype was picked up many times. The rearrangement links TRBV2 to TRBJ2-6; TRBD1 matches at 8 bases. CDR1 is SNHLY and CDR2 is FYNNEI in the germline V gene. Unmatched junction bases numbered 4, after V lost 6 bases and J lost 0 bases. This CDR3 has 16 residues. The CDR3 sequence is CASRRTGSSGANVLTF. The CDR3, as DNA: TGTGCCAGCAGAAGGACAGGGAGCTCTGGGGCCAACGTCCTGACTTTC.

This clonotype came up many times. V usage is TRBV10-3 and J usage is TRBJ2-1; TRBD2 aligns across 12 bases. With V trimmed by 0 bases and J by 8 bases, 2 bases remained unmatched. CDR1 is ENHRY and CDR2 is SYGVKD in the germline V gene. The CDR3 has 15 amino acids. CDR3 loop: CAISESTSGSYEQFF. The CDR3 coding sequence is TGTGCCATCAGTGAGTCGACTAGCGGGAGCTATGAGCAGTTCTTC.

About this clonotype itself: This sequence may be a read error, since a much larger clone differs from it by one base. The CDR3 coding sequence is TGTGCCGGCAGTGAAGCCCGAGGTCAGCCCCAGCATTTT. This encodes CAGSEARGQPQHF. This chain joins TRBV6-1 and TRBJ1-5; D is undetermined. There are 13 residues in the CDR3. The germline V gene has CDR1 MNHNS and CDR2 SASEGT.

At least ten counts were recorded for this clonotype. The rearrangement uses TRBV20-1 and TRBJ2-1; 10 nucleotides match TRBD2. The CDR3 extends over 16 amino acids. J gave up 4 bases and V 6 bases, and 12 bases lay outside the gene matches. Germline assignment: CDR1 DFQATT and CDR2 SNEGSKA (reference sequence). The CDR3 DNA follows: TGCAGTGCCCAAGCTAGCGGGAGTCTGGCATACAATGAGCAGTTCTTC. Residues: CSAQASGSLAYNEQFF.

This clonotype was seen many times. This rearrangement joins TRBV27 to TRBJ2-7; perhaps TRBD1 as D (6 bases). Trimming took 7 bases from V and 4 from J, leaving 17 bases between them. CDR3 size: 14 residues. Germline values: CDR1 MNHEY, CDR2 SMNVEV (reference sequence). DNA for the CDR3: TGTGCCAGCAAGGGGGACCGGGGCCCTTACGAGCAGTACTTC. Translating it yields CASKGDRGPYEQYF.

Points on this clonotype: A much more abundant neighbour one base away suggests this may be a read error. The chain employs TRBV5-1 and TRBJ2-7, with D maybe TRBD2 (6 bases). CDR1 SGHRS and CDR2 YFSETQ come from the germline V gene. The CDR3 runs 15 residues. The CDR3 coding sequence is TGCACCAGCAGCTTACCCCAAACTAGCACGGGCGAGCAGTACTTC. Its translation: CTSSLPQTSTGEQYF.

This clonotype has only a few counts. This is likely a read error, given that the CDR3 carries no conserved phenylalanine or tryptophan at its end. The limits of the CDR3 on the DNA are not certain, so only TCRdb's listed CDR3 is given. V and J are TRBV2 and TRBJ2-1; the table's TRBD1 call for D was not verified on the DNA. Germline-derived CDR1 and CDR2 are SNHLY and FYNNEI. The CDR3 is 16 residues long, counting both termini. The CDR3 sequence is CASSEYGQSSYNEQIC.

About this clonotype itself: With a much larger clone just one base away, this may be a read error. The J gene is TRBJ1-1, the V gene TRBV29-1; D gene ambiguous. CDR3 length equals 11 residues. Germline values: CDR1 SQVTM, CDR2 ANQGSEA. CDR3 residues: CSVGKNTEASF. The CDR3 bases are TGCAGCGTTGGCAAGAACACTGAAGCTTCCTTT.

This clonotype was seen many times. V is TRBV30 and J is TRBJ1-2, with 10 bases matching TRBD1. V lost 0 bases to trimming and J lost 7 bases; unmatched junction nucleotides: 2. Germline CDR1 and CDR2: GTSNPN and SVGIG (reference sequence). The CDR3 consists of 13 residues. The CDR3 bases are TGTGCCTGGAGTGTCGGGACAGGGGTTGGCTACACCTTC. It translates to CAWSVGTGVGYTF.

This clonotype has only a few counts. This chain joins TRBV11-3 and TRBJ2-7; D not certain. Deletions cut 5 bases from V and 6 bases from J, with 11 bases between. The CDR3 sequence is 12 residues long. Germline lookup yields CDR1 SGHNT and CDR2 YENEEA. DNA of the CDR3: TGTGCCAGCAGCCCAGTGGTGGGCGAGCAGTACTTC. It yields the protein CASSPVVGEQYF.

As to this clonotype: A far more abundant clone sits one base away, making this likely a read error. The chain is built from TRBV2 and TRBJ1-6; D might be TRBD1 (6 bases). The tail of the sequence fits TRBJ1-1 better, so the J call may be wrong. The CDR3 covers 14 residues. Germline CDR1 and CDR2: SNHLY and FYNNEI. The CDR3 nucleotides are TGTGCCAGCAGTGAAGGGCAGGGGTGGACTGGAGCTTTCTTT. Encoded protein: CASSEGQGWTGAFF.

This clonotype came up many times. The chain carries TRBV3-1 and TRBJ2-2; D is unresolved. Germline V CDR1 and CDR2: LGHDT, YNNKEL (reference sequence). The germline V and J ends were trimmed by 2 bases and 5 bases, with 12 bases remaining between them. CDR3 length equals 15 residues. DNA for the CDR3: TGTGCCAGCAGCCAACTCCCCGTAGCAACCGGGGAGCTGTTTTTT. Encoded protein: CASSQLPVATGELFF.

Comments on this clonotype: This may be a read error, as it is one base from a much larger clone. This chain joins TRBV6-2 or TRBV6-3 and TRBJ2-1, with D maybe TRBD2 (5 bases). Germline V CDR1 and CDR2: MNHEY, SVGEGT. Deletions cut 5 bases from V and 6 bases from J, with 26 bases between. The CDR3 is 18 amino acids. The CDR3 DNA is TGTGCCAGCAGTGGTGGAGGTGGAGGTCGACATAATTTCAATGAGCAGTTCTTC. Amino acid sequence: CASSGGGGGRHNFNEQFF.

This clonotype was counted a few times. Likely a read error: the CDR3 ends without its conserved phenylalanine or tryptophan. The gene calls are TRBV6-2 or TRBV6-3 and TRBJ2-2, with 8 bases aligning to TRBD2. The length of the CDR3 is 16 residues. Germline CDR1 reads MNHEY; CDR2 reads SVGEGT. CDR3 sequence: CASSFPGLGGTGELFL. The CDR3 coding sequence is TGTGCCAGTAGTTTCCCGGGACTAGGAGGCACCGGGGAGCTGTTTCTT.

Ten or more counts support this clonotype. The chain carries TRBV3-1 and TRBJ1-1, with D perhaps matching TRBD1 (5 bases). Trimming cost V 4 bases and J 11 bases, with 20 bases left between them. This CDR3 is 14 amino acids long. Per germline, CDR1 LGHDT and CDR2 YNNKEL (reference sequence). This CDR3 is CASSRGLGELRAFF. CDR3 in DNA: TGTGCCAGCAGCCGAGGTCTGGGGGAACTGAGGGCTTTCTTT.